These T cell receptor beta chains were read from a single sample in a study of T cell repertoires in cytomegalovirus infection. TCRdb reprocessed the reads via MiXCR and lists one record per CDR3 protein. Here the sample spans hundreds of thousands of distinct CDR3 sequences, 40% to 50% being singletons. These receptors lack a known antigen. The sample consisted of cultured PBMCs, taken from culture after CMV antigen stimulation. The receptors here all came from a human donor in good health (CMV status not recorded). Some clones in this sample may be carry-over from other donors' samples. Both conserved end residues are part of each CDR3. Each record gives: J gene, D gene, V gene, clone size, CDR3 DNA, CDR3 protein. A D gene is named only where the DNA matches it firmly. Only part of the rows carry a size: once, few, many, or a class if the clone is expanded.

J gene: TRBJ1-6; D gene: TRBD1; V gene: TRBV5-6; clone size: once; CDR3 DNA: TGTGCCAGCAGTAGGGGACAGGGGTGGTCACCCCTCCACTTT; CDR3 protein: CASSRGQGWSPLHF
J gene: TRBJ1-2; D gene: -; V gene: TRBV12-3/TRBV12-4; clone size: many; CDR3 DNA: TGTGCCAGCAGTTTAAGGACAGTCTCCTACACCTTC; CDR3 protein: CASSLRTVSYTF
J gene: TRBJ2-5; D gene: -; V gene: TRBV20-1; clone size: -; CDR3 DNA: TGCAGAGTCGGGACTCCCAGGGGTGGGGAGACCCAGTACTTC; CDR3 protein: CRVGTPRGGETQYF
J gene: TRBJ1-5; D gene: -; V gene: TRBV12-3/TRBV12-4; clone size: -; CDR3 DNA: TGTGCCAGCAGTGAGGCGGCAGCGGCTCAGCCCCAGCATTTT; CDR3 protein: CASSEAAAAQPQHF
J gene: TRBJ1-4; D gene: -; V gene: TRBV9; clone size: -; CDR3 DNA: TGTGCCAGCAGCGCCCACCCAATAGGGGGGCTAACATCGGGGGAAAAACTGTTTTTT; CDR3 protein: CASSAHPIGGLTSGEKLFF
J gene: TRBJ2-7; D gene: -; V gene: TRBV20-1; clone size: -; CDR3 DNA: TGCAGTGCTAGACGAGACCCACAGACTTACGAGCAGTACTTC; CDR3 protein: CSARRDPQTYEQYF
J gene: TRBJ2-1; D gene: TRBD2; V gene: TRBV7-2; clone size: few; CDR3 DNA: TGTGCCAGCAGCTGGACTAGCGGGGGGGTTAATGAGCAGTTCTTC; CDR3 protein: CASSWTSGGVNEQFF
J gene: TRBJ1-4; D gene: -; V gene: TRBV28; clone size: few; CDR3 DNA: TGTGCCAGCAGTTTATTACAGAGGGCAGGGGCCCGTAATGAAAAACTGTTTTTT; CDR3 protein: CASSLLQRAGARNEKLFF
J gene: TRBJ2-1; D gene: TRBD2; V gene: TRBV4-3; clone size: -; CDR3 DNA: TGCGCCAGCAGCCTCGGGAGGCAGTCCTACAATGAGCAGTTCTTC; CDR3 protein: CASSLGRQSYNEQFF
J gene: TRBJ2-5; D gene: -; V gene: TRBV19; clone size: -; CDR3 DNA: TGTGCCAGTAAGGGACGAGACGGGGTCCAAGAGACCCAGTACTTC; CDR3 protein: CASKGRDGVQETQYF
J gene: TRBJ2-3; D gene: TRBD1; V gene: TRBV24-1; clone size: -; CDR3 DNA: TGTGCCACCAGTGACCCCGACAGGGCCTTCACAGATACGCAGTATTTT; CDR3 protein: CATSDPDRAFTDTQYF
J gene: TRBJ1-3; D gene: -; V gene: TRBV7-2; clone size: few; CDR3 DNA: TGTGCCAGCAGCTTAGTTCCGGGGACTGGAAACACCATATATTTT; CDR3 protein: CASSLVPGTGNTIYF
J gene: TRBJ2-5; D gene: TRBD2; V gene: TRBV7-7; clone size: -; CDR3 DNA: TGTGCCAGCAGCAAGGGACTAGCGGGGTCTAAAAACTGGGAGACCCAGTACTTC; CDR3 protein: CASSKGLAGSKNWETQYF
J gene: TRBJ2-3; D gene: -; V gene: TRBV6-1; clone size: -; CDR3 DNA: TGTGCCAGCAGTGGAACTGGCGGGGATACGCAGTATTTT; CDR3 protein: CASSGTGGDTQYF
J gene: TRBJ1-4; D gene: -; V gene: TRBV7-9; clone size: few; CDR3 DNA: TGTGCCAGCCGTCCTGGACGGGTTAATGAAAAACTGTTTTTT; CDR3 protein: CASRPGRVNEKLFF
J gene: TRBJ1-5; D gene: -; V gene: TRBV15; clone size: -; CDR3 DNA: TGTGCCACCTCACAGGGTAACAATCAGCCCCAGCATTTT; CDR3 protein: CATSQGNNQPQHF
J gene: TRBJ2-2; D gene: -; V gene: TRBV7-9; clone size: few; CDR3 DNA: TGTGCCAGCAGCCCTCCGAGCGCCGGGGAGCTGTTTTTT; CDR3 protein: CASSPPSAGELFF
J gene: TRBJ2-7; D gene: TRBD2; V gene: TRBV11-2; clone size: -; CDR3 DNA: TGTGCCAGCAGCTCCCTAGCGGGAGGGACCTACGAGCAGTACTTC; CDR3 protein: CASSSLAGGTYEQYF
J gene: TRBJ2-7; D gene: -; V gene: TRBV7-8; clone size: -; CDR3 DNA: TGTGCCAGCAGCTTAATGCGGGTGCCCTACGAGCAGTACTTC; CDR3 protein: CASSLMRVPYEQYF
J gene: TRBJ2-3; D gene: TRBD1; V gene: TRBV27; clone size: -; CDR3 DNA: TGTGCCAGCAGTATACTTCAGGGGGTCCGAACAGATACGCAGTATTTT; CDR3 protein: CASSILQGVRTDTQYF
J gene: TRBJ1-6; D gene: -; V gene: TRBV7-2; clone size: -; CDR3 DNA: TGTGCCAGCAGCCAGAACACAGTCCATAATTCACCCCTCCACTTT; CDR3 protein: CASSQNTVHNSPLHF
J gene: TRBJ2-1; D gene: -; V gene: TRBV7-2; clone size: few; CDR3 DNA: TGTGCCAGCAGTTCCCACCCCTACAATGAGCAGTTCTTC; CDR3 protein: CASSSHPYNEQFF
J gene: TRBJ1-2; D gene: -; V gene: TRBV7-2; clone size: -; CDR3 DNA: TGTGCCAGCAGCTTATCCCCGCCGGGACGGATGATTTTCCAAGGCTACACCTTC; CDR3 protein: CASSLSPPGRMIFQGYTF
J gene: TRBJ1-1; D gene: TRBD1; V gene: TRBV20-1; clone size: -; CDR3 DNA: TGCAGTGCTAGTAGGACAGGGGGCGGAACTGAAGCTTTCTTT; CDR3 protein: CSASRTGGGTEAFF
J gene: TRBJ2-6; D gene: -; V gene: TRBV24-1; clone size: -; CDR3 DNA: TGTGCCACCAGTGATCGAGGGGTTGGGGCCAACGTCCTGACTTTC; CDR3 protein: CATSDRGVGANVLTF
J gene: TRBJ2-2; D gene: -; V gene: TRBV7-2; clone size: -; CDR3 DNA: TGTGCCAGCAGCCCCCCCTGGTCGGCCGGGGAGCTGTTTTTT; CDR3 protein: CASSPPWSAGELFF
J gene: TRBJ2-7; D gene: -; V gene: TRBV6-2/TRBV6-3; clone size: few; CDR3 DNA: TGTGCCAGCAGTTACCAGCAGGGTCTGAAGCGAGAGCAGTACTTC; CDR3 protein: CASSYQQGLKREQYF
J gene: TRBJ1-5; D gene: -; V gene: TRBV19; clone size: -; CDR3 DNA: TGTGCCAGTAGTTCCAAAATCAATCAGCCCCAGCATTTT; CDR3 protein: CASSSKINQPQHF
J gene: TRBJ2-1; D gene: -; V gene: TRBV7-2; clone size: many; CDR3 DNA: TGTGCCAGCAGCTTAGTTTCTCAGAGGGAGAAGGGTGAGCAGTTCTTC; CDR3 protein: CASSLVSQREKGEQFF
J gene: TRBJ2-5; D gene: -; V gene: TRBV18; clone size: -; CDR3 DNA: TGTGCCAGCTCACCCGGGCAGGCCAAAGAGACCCAGTACTTC; CDR3 protein: CASSPGQAKETQYF
J gene: TRBJ2-2; D gene: -; V gene: TRBV27; clone size: -; CDR3 DNA: TGTGCCAGCAGTTACGCCCCGTCGAACACCGGGGAGCTGTTTTTT; CDR3 protein: CASSYAPSNTGELFF
J gene: TRBJ1-2; D gene: TRBD1; V gene: TRBV12-3/TRBV12-4; clone size: -; CDR3 DNA: TGTGCCAGCAGTATATACAGGGGGCAAGGCTACACCTTC; CDR3 protein: CASSIYRGQGYTF
J gene: TRBJ1-2; D gene: -; V gene: TRBV6-1; clone size: few; CDR3 DNA: TGTGCCAGCAGCCCTGGAAATCTTAACTATGGCTACACCTTC; CDR3 protein: CASSPGNLNYGYTF
J gene: TRBJ2-1; D gene: -; V gene: TRBV9; clone size: few; CDR3 DNA: TGTGCCAGCAGCAGTCCGGGCAGGTTCGACAATGAGCAGTTCTTC; CDR3 protein: CASSSPGRFDNEQFF
J gene: TRBJ2-4; D gene: TRBD2; V gene: TRBV6-2/TRBV6-3; clone size: -; CDR3 DNA: TGTGCCAGCAGAGGGACTAGCGGACGAGCCAAAAACATTCAGTACTTC; CDR3 protein: CASRGTSGRAKNIQYF
J gene: TRBJ2-7; D gene: -; V gene: TRBV7-6; clone size: few; CDR3 DNA: TGTGCCAGCAGCCCCCGCGTGGCAGGGCACGAGCAGTACTTC; CDR3 protein: CASSPRVAGHEQYF
J gene: TRBJ2-3; D gene: TRBD1; V gene: TRBV5-1; clone size: -; CDR3 DNA: TGCGCCAGCAGCTCTCAGGGGGCGGGCACAGATACGCAGTATTTT; CDR3 protein: CASSSQGAGTDTQYF
J gene: TRBJ2-7; D gene: TRBD2; V gene: TRBV6-1; clone size: -; CDR3 DNA: TGTGCCAGCACTGGGACTAGCGGGAGAGATTACTACGAGCAGTACTTC; CDR3 protein: CASTGTSGRDYYEQYF
J gene: TRBJ2-1; D gene: -; V gene: TRBV5-4; clone size: few; CDR3 DNA: TGTGCCAGCAGCACGGTACCGGCCAATGAGCAGTTCTTC; CDR3 protein: CASSTVPANEQFF
J gene: TRBJ2-5; D gene: -; V gene: TRBV5-4; clone size: few; CDR3 DNA: TGTGCCAGCAGCTTGGCCCGGCGTGAAGAGACCCAGTACTTC; CDR3 protein: CASSLARREETQYF
J gene: TRBJ2-2; D gene: -; V gene: TRBV11-2; clone size: -; CDR3 DNA: TGTGCCAGCAGCTTAGATCGCCGGGCGCCGACGGTTGGCGGGGAGCTGTTTTTT; CDR3 protein: CASSLDRRAPTVGGELFF
J gene: TRBJ2-7; D gene: -; V gene: TRBV20-1; clone size: -; CDR3 DNA: TGCAGTGCTAGAGGAGGGGCGGTAACAGGGTTTAGCTCCTACGAGCAGTACTTC; CDR3 protein: CSARGGAVTGFSSYEQYF
J gene: TRBJ2-7; D gene: -; V gene: TRBV5-3; clone size: -; CDR3 DNA: TGTGCCAGCAGCGTGAGCTCCTACGAGCAGTACTTC; CDR3 protein: CASSVSSYEQYF
J gene: TRBJ1-5; D gene: TRBD1; V gene: TRBV6-1; clone size: -; CDR3 DNA: TGTGCCAGCAGTGTTCTTACAGGGGGCCTTTGGGACCAGCATTTT; CDR3 protein: CASSVLTGGLWDQHF
J gene: TRBJ1-5; D gene: -; V gene: TRBV7-9; clone size: few; CDR3 DNA: TGTGCCAGCAGCTTAGAGAGGGGCCAGCCCCAGCATTTT; CDR3 protein: CASSLERGQPQHF
J gene: TRBJ1-2; D gene: -; V gene: TRBV7-2; clone size: -; CDR3 DNA: TGTGCCAGCAGCTTAACAGTCGGGTCGCACAACTATGGCTACACCTTC; CDR3 protein: CASSLTVGSHNYGYTF
J gene: TRBJ2-2; D gene: -; V gene: TRBV11-2; clone size: -; CDR3 DNA: TGTGCCAGCAGCTCTGGGGGGACAAACCCTCACCGGGAGCTGTTTTTT; CDR3 protein: CASSSGGTNPHRELFF
J gene: TRBJ2-7; D gene: -; V gene: TRBV2; clone size: once; CDR3 DNA: TGTGCCAGCAGGGACCCTGGGGTCCGCGAGCAGTACTTC; CDR3 protein: CASRDPGVREQYF
J gene: TRBJ2-3; D gene: -; V gene: TRBV7-6; clone size: -; CDR3 DNA: TGTGCCAGCAGCTCTCCTGAGAGGGGCCGCACAGATACGCAGTATTTT; CDR3 protein: CASSSPERGRTDTQYF
J gene: TRBJ1-1; D gene: TRBD1; V gene: TRBV12-3/TRBV12-4; clone size: few; CDR3 DNA: TGTGCCAGCAGATTAAAGGGGGCGAAGGCTGAAGCTTTCTTT; CDR3 protein: CASRLKGAKAEAFF
J gene: TRBJ1-1; D gene: -; V gene: TRBV7-2; clone size: many; CDR3 DNA: TGTGCCAGCAGCTCCCAGGGGAACACTGAAGCTTTCTTT; CDR3 protein: CASSSQGNTEAFF
J gene: TRBJ2-7; D gene: -; V gene: TRBV4-1; clone size: -; CDR3 DNA: TGCGCCAGCAGCCGCCTGCCAGCCAGCTACGAGCAGTACTTC; CDR3 protein: CASSRLPASYEQYF
J gene: TRBJ1-2; D gene: -; V gene: TRBV7-2; clone size: few; CDR3 DNA: TGTGCCAGCAGCCCCAGGGGAGCCCGGGGCGGCTACACCTTC; CDR3 protein: CASSPRGARGGYTF
J gene: TRBJ2-1; D gene: -; V gene: TRBV6-6; clone size: -; CDR3 DNA: TGTGCCAGCAGGGGGACTTTTTACAATGAGCAGTTCTTC; CDR3 protein: CASRGTFYNEQFF
J gene: TRBJ1-1; D gene: -; V gene: TRBV4-1; clone size: few; CDR3 DNA: TGCGCCAGCAGCCAGGGGCCCCCGGGACACCGGTACACTGAAGCTTTCTTT; CDR3 protein: CASSQGPPGHRYTEAFF
J gene: TRBJ2-5; D gene: TRBD2; V gene: TRBV12-3/TRBV12-4; clone size: -; CDR3 DNA: TGTGCCAGCAGTCCTAGCGGGATAGAGACCCAGTACTTC; CDR3 protein: CASSPSGIETQYF
J gene: TRBJ2-2; D gene: TRBD2; V gene: TRBV7-2; clone size: -; CDR3 DNA: TGTGCCAGCAGACTAGCGGGGGCCAAGAACACCGGGGAGCTGTTTTTT; CDR3 protein: CASRLAGAKNTGELFF
J gene: TRBJ1-5; D gene: -; V gene: TRBV7-2; clone size: -; CDR3 DNA: TGTGCCAGCAGCTTAATCCACAGTGCTGATCAGCCCCAGCATTTT; CDR3 protein: CASSLIHSADQPQHF
J gene: TRBJ2-2; D gene: TRBD2; V gene: TRBV7-2; clone size: -; CDR3 DNA: TGTGCCAGCAGCTCGAGGACTAGCGGGAGGGCGGGCGGGGAGCTGTTTTTT; CDR3 protein: CASSSRTSGRAGGELFF
J gene: TRBJ1-1; D gene: TRBD1; V gene: TRBV5-3; clone size: -; CDR3 DNA: TGTGCCAGCAAGCGTGGGGGGGGACAGGCGAACACTGAAGCTTTCTTT; CDR3 protein: CASKRGGGQANTEAFF